This TCR beta chain was captured by sequencing in a study of blood T cells in healthy people across ages. Study-level information: About one barcoded beta molecule was captured per two T cells (by template switching). Study outcomes and limitations: Considered underestimates were the diversity estimates obtained from one million T cells. Unsorted PBMCs ruled out conclusive naive versus antigen-experienced comparison.

On this clonotype: Its antigen is unidentified.

After removal of 1 base from V and 1 base from J, the junction contained 3 bases not matched to a gene. CDR1 is SGHRS, CDR2 YFSETQ, per germline. This CDR3 region has 16 residues. PCR was performed a second time for roughly 7 to 12 cycles using a sample-barcoded 5' primer and a J-beta primer mix. MiXCR, run by TCRdb on the 5' RACE reads, gives a single entry per CDR3 protein. The sample shows more than 450,000 distinct CDR3 sequences, approximately 26% of them seen only once. These data were also filed under a second study, of T cells of mothers and their children.

The gene calls are TRBV5-1 and TRBJ2-4; 9 bases align to TRBD2. The receptor comes from a boy aged 2 to 9 in good health. Sequenced sample: blood. CDR3 residues: CASSLTSGGAKNIQYF. As DNA, the CDR3 is TGCGCCAGCAGCTTGACGAGCGGGGGGGCCAAAAACATTCAGTACTTC.